This entry describes one TCR beta chain. No antigen is known for it. This specimen comes from a study of T cell therapy after organ transplantation. In the study overall: T cells were expanded 2 to 3 weeks with 30 CMV class I/II epitopes. Blood for the short-term post-therapy sample came 4 to 8 weeks after therapy.

The table came from immunoSEQ multiplex PCR; TCRdb's copy has only in-frame clones and leaves some out. The profile shows fewer than 25,000 clones, about four fifths of them singletons. Losses at the gene ends were 4 bases for V and 3 bases for J; bases not matched to a gene: 12. The CDR3 is made up of 17 amino acids. The germline gives CDR1 SGHVS, CDR2 FQNEAQ. Time point defined: 4-8 weeks after completion of therapy. Study-wide results and limits: In nonresponders, reduced coverage from low CD8+ yield may limit detected expansions.

Sequencing was performed on CD8+ T cells from blood, taken after autologous CMV-specific T cell therapy. The chain combines TRBV7-8 with TRBJ1-3; 7 bases map to TRBD1. The receptor was derived from a human patient who had received a solid organ transplant and had CMV disease. Certain T cells may be donor cells from the graft. The CDR3 spells CASSSPTGRVGGNTIYF. In nucleotides, the CDR3 is TGTGCCAGCAGCTCGCCGACAGGGAGGGTGGGTGGAAACACCATATATTTT.